The 20 T cell receptor beta chains below come from one sample, sequenced in a study of blood T cell repertoires in COVID-19. Generated by immunoSEQ multiplex PCR, the TCRdb table keeps only in-frame clones and is missing some. The top ten hold 2% to 2.5% of the sample, which has around 200,000 clones, roughly nine tenths seen once. Sequences were obtained from peripheral blood. The receptor set was obtained from a woman between 50 and 59 years old with acute or convalescent COVID-19.

The V call is TRBV7-2, the J call TRBJ2-4, with D perhaps matching TRBD1 (6 bases). The CDR3 spans 14 residues. V dropped 5 bases and J dropped 8 bases, with 16 bases sitting between them. Per the germline V gene, CDR1 is SGHTA and CDR2 is FQGNSA. CDR3 loop: CASSPRQGYHIQYF. CDR3 nucleotide sequence: TGTGCCAGCAGCCCTAGGCAGGGGTACCACATTCAGTACTTC.

This clone has just a few counts. V is TRBV5-6 and J is TRBJ1-3; D is uncertain. CDR1 and CDR2 (germline): SGHDT, YYEEEE. The V and J ends lost 3 bases and 0 bases respectively, with 10 bases between them. The CDR3 runs 15 residues. The chain's CDR3 is CASSSLGSSGNTIYF. CDR3 DNA: TGTGCCAGCAGCTCCCTCGGTAGCTCTGGAAACACCATATATTTT.

The sample holds one count of this clone. The chain recombines TRBV9 with TRBJ2-4; weak D call: TRBD1 (5 bases). This CDR3 region has 14 residues. Germline CDR1 reads SGDLS; CDR2 reads YYNGEE. Trimming removed 0 bases at V and 7 bases at J, with 11 bases between. DNA for the CDR3: TGTGCCAGCAGCGTAGGCAGGGAAGGGAACATTCAGTACTTC. It yields the protein CASSVGREGNIQYF.

The chain links TRBV18 to TRBJ1-1; D perhaps matches TRBD1 (6 bases). The germline V and J ends were trimmed by 6 bases and 6 bases, with 14 bases remaining between them. This CDR3 spans 13 amino acids. The germline CDR1 and CDR2 sequences are KGHSH and LQKENI. As DNA, the CDR3 is TGTGCCAGCTCGGCATTACAGGGTCCTGAAGCTTTCTTT. Protein sequence: CASSALQGPEAFF. Complete variable domain (other parts from reference TRBV18 and TRBJ1-1): NAGVMQNPRHLVRRRGQEARLRCSPMKGHSHVYWYRQLPEEGLKFMVYLQKENIIDESGMPKERFSAEFPKEGPSILRIQQVVRGDSAAYFCASSALQGPEAFFGQGTRLTVV.

This clone was counted once. V usage is TRBV30 and J usage is TRBJ1-2; maybe TRBD1 (6 bases). Trimming shortened V by 3 bases and J by 4 bases, and 15 bases separated the two germline ends. Germline CDR1 GTSNPN, CDR2 SVGIG (reference sequence). The CDR3 extends over 14 amino acids. CDR3 sequence reads: CAWRVPGDVYGYTF. DNA of the CDR3: TGTGCCTGGAGAGTACCAGGGGACGTCTATGGCTACACCTTC.

The chain couples TRBV2 to TRBJ2-3; possibly TRBD2 for D (6 bases). Germline CDR1 is SNHLY and CDR2 is FYNNEI. V lost 5 bases and J lost 0, with 9 bases in between. The CDR3 length is 14 residues. The CDR3 loop reads CASSSGTSTDTQYF. DNA of the CDR3: TGTGCCAGCAGTTCCGGGACTAGCACAGATACGCAGTATTTT.

The V call is TRBV6-5, the J call TRBJ1-3, with D possibly TRBD1 on 5 matching bases. The length of the CDR3 is 14 residues. V gave up 7 bases and J gave up 0 bases, with 10 bases separating them. Looked up from germline, CDR1 is MNHEY and CDR2 is SVGAGI. The CDR3 is CASMSGRSGNTIYF. The CDR3 region has the DNA TGTGCCAGCATGTCAGGGCGCTCTGGAAACACCATATATTTT.

The V and J genes are TRBV27 and TRBJ1-2; 9 bases line up with TRBD1. The CDR3 covers 15 residues. J was trimmed by 4 bases and V by 7 bases; bases with no gene match: 10. In germline, CDR1 is MNHEY, CDR2 SMNVEV (reference sequence). The CDR3 sequence: CASKTGTGTFYGYTF. The DNA of the CDR3 is TGTGCCAGCAAGACCGGGACAGGGACCTTCTATGGCTACACCTTC.

In regard to this clone: The sample carries other DNA sequences with the same CDR3. This chain joins TRBV6-2 or TRBV6-3 and TRBJ2-5, with a tentative D call TRBD2 (5 bases). Germline CDR1 MNHEY, CDR2 SVGEGT. V was clipped by 6 bases and J by 7 bases, with 9 bases between them. The CDR3 has 11 residues. The CDR3, as DNA: TGTGCCAGCAGCCCCGGAGGGACCCAGTACTTC. It specifies CASSPGGTQYF.

This clone was picked up many times. The chain couples TRBV6-5 to TRBJ2-1; 8 bases are a match to TRBD2. Germline CDR1 reads MNHEY; CDR2 reads SVGAGI. Trimming removed 4 bases from V and 7 bases from J; junction bases left unmatched: 9. The CDR3 loop spans 15 amino acids. The DNA of the CDR3 is TGTGCCAGCAGTTCCGTCGAAGGGACTAGTAATGAGCAGTTCTTC. Protein sequence: CASSSVEGTSNEQFF.

The chain joins TRBV18 to TRBJ2-2; D call uncertain. The V end lost 0 bases, the J end lost 8 bases, and 10 bases lay between the germline ends. This CDR3 has 14 residues. Germline CDR1 reads KGHSH; CDR2 reads LQKENI. CDR3: CASSPPSVSGELFF. In DNA, the CDR3 is TGTGCCAGCTCACCACCTTCGGTATCGGGGGAGCTGTTTTTT.

The V call is TRBV19, the J call TRBJ1-6; a weak D match, TRBD1 (6 bases). Germline V gives CDR1 LNHDA, CDR2 SQIVND (reference sequence). The length of the CDR3 is 14 residues. Trimming removed 7 bases at V and 9 bases at J, with 16 bases between. The CDR3 region has the DNA TGTGCCAGTAAGCAACAGGGCCTAGGTTCACCCCTCCACTTT. Amino acids: CASKQQGLGSPLHF.

J is TRBJ2-7 and V is TRBV19; TRBD1 aligns across 7 bases. Unmatched junction bases numbered 9, after V lost 4 bases and J lost 3 bases. CDR3 length equals 15 residues. Germline CDR1 and CDR2: LNHDA and SQIVND (reference sequence). The DNA of the CDR3 is TGTGCCAGTAGTAGGACCGGGACAGCCCTCTACGAGCAGTACTTC. This gives the protein CASSRTGTALYEQYF.

The count of this clone is one. The rearrangement uses TRBV3-1 (or the pseudogene TRBV3-2) and TRBJ2-3, with D unclear. Trimming took off 3 bases at V and 5 bases at J, with 9 bases between the two ends. The CDR3 extends over 13 amino acids. CDR1 is LGHDT and CDR2 is YNNKEL in the germline V gene (reference sequence). CDR3 in DNA: TGTGCCAGCAGCCACTTACAGAGAGATACGCAGTATTTT. Protein product: CASSHLQRDTQYF.

The chain is built from TRBV6-2 or TRBV6-3 and TRBJ2-7; D may be TRBD2 (6 bases). V lost 2 bases and J 0 bases, leaving 14 bases between the germline ends. Per the germline V gene, CDR1 is MNHEY and CDR2 is SVGEGT. The CDR3 covers 16 residues. The DNA for the CDR3 is TGTGCCAGCAGTTACGGCCCGGGAGATGGCTCCTACGAGCAGTACTTC. It yields the protein CASSYGPGDGSYEQYF.

This chain joins TRBV12-5 and TRBJ2-1; 11 nucleotides agree with TRBD2. Germline V gives CDR1 LGHNT, CDR2 FRNRAP. V was clipped by 4 bases and J by 2 bases; unmatched bases: 4. This CDR3 has 16 residues. In DNA, the CDR3 is TGTGCTAGTGGTTCTCTAGCGGGGGGCCCCTACAATGAGCAGTTCTTC. It yields the protein CASGSLAGGPYNEQFF.

This chain joins TRBV7-9 and TRBJ2-2, with TRBD1 matching 8 bases. The CDR3 totals 17 residues. Germline CDR1 reads SEHNR; CDR2 reads FQNEAQ (reference sequence). V dropped 5 bases and J dropped 1; count of bases not matched to a gene: 9. DNA for the CDR3: TGTGCCAGCAGCCCCCTAGTGGGACAGGTGAACACCGGGGAGCTGTTTTTT. This gives the protein CASSPLVGQVNTGELFF.

This clone was observed a handful of times. The chain couples TRBV11-3 to TRBJ2-1; weak D call: TRBD1 (6 bases). Germline values: CDR1 SGHNT, CDR2 YENEEA. The CDR3 totals 13 residues. V was trimmed by 3 bases and J by 8 bases, leaving 11 bases between them. The CDR3 loop is CASSLVQGDEQFF. CDR3 nucleotides: TGTGCCAGCAGCTTGGTACAGGGCGATGAGCAGTTCTTC.

This sequence joins TRBV11-2 and TRBJ2-5; 7 bases are a match to TRBD1. In germline, CDR1 is SGHAT, CDR2 FQNNGV. This CDR3 has 12 residues. V dropped 5 bases and J dropped 4; count of bases not matched to a gene: 1. In DNA form, the CDR3 reads TGTGCCAGCAGCCGGGACAGAGAGACCCAGTACTTC. This translates into CASSRDRETQYF. Full variable domain (remainder filled in from reference TRBV11-2 and TRBJ2-5): EAGVAQSPRYKIIEKRQSVAFWCNPISGHATLYWYQQILGQGPKLLIQFQNNGVVDDSQLPKDRFSAERLKGVDSTLKIQPAKLEDSAVYLCASSRDRETQYFGPGTRLLVL.

The chain carries TRBV7-2 and TRBJ2-7; 9 nucleotides line up with TRBD2. The V and J ends lost 0 bases and 5 bases, in that order; junction bases with no gene match: 5. The CDR3 covers 15 residues. CDR1 and CDR2 from the germline V gene are SGHTA and FQGNSA. The CDR3 DNA reads as TGTGCCAGCAGCTTAGCGCGGAGCGGGGGGAACGAGCAGTACTTC. It specifies CASSLARSGGNEQYF. The entire variable domain, with the rest obtained from reference TRBV7-2 and TRBJ2-7, is as follows: GAGVSQSPSNKVTEKGKDVELRCDPISGHTALYWYRQSLGQGLEFLIYFQGNSAPDKSGLPSDRFSAERTGGSVSTLTIQRTQQEDSAVYLCASSLARSGGNEQYFGPGTRLTVT.